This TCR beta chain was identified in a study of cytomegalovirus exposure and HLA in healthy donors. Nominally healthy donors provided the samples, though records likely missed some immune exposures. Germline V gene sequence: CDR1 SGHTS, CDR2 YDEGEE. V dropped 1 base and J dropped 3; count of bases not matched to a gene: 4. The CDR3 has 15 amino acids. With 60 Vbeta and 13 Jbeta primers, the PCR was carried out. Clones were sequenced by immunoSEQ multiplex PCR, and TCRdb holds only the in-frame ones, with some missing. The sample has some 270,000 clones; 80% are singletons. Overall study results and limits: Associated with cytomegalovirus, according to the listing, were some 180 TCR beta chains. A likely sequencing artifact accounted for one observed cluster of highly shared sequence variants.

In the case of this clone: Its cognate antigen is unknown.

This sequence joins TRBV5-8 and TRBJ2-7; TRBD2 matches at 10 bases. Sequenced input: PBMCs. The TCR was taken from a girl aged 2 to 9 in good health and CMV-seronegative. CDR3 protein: CASSLLGLADYEQYF. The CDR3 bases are TGTGCCAGCAGCTTGTTAGGACTAGCGGACTACGAGCAGTACTTC.